The rows below give T cell receptor beta chains drawn from one sample of a study of blood T cell repertoires in COVID-19. Profiled with immunoSEQ multiplex PCR; TCRdb holds only in-frame clones, not every one. The data contain around 200,000 clones, approximately 86% of them singletons. Sequencing input: PBMCs or T cells enriched from blood (not recorded which). These receptors were collected from a woman in her thirties who had been exposed to COVID-19. Both conserved end residues are trimmed from each CDR3. A D gene is named only where the DNA matches it firmly. Clone size appears in some rows only: once, few, many, or a class for an expanded clone.

TRBV6-5	TRBD1	-	TRBJ1-1	ASSYLGRGFSEAF
TRBV6-5	TRBD2	-	TRBJ2-5	ASSYLVAGDQETQY
TRBV2	TRBD1	-	TRBJ2-1	ASSDPKGTGGSYNEQF
TRBV28	-	-	TRBJ2-6	ASSETGSSSGANVLT
TRBV24-1	TRBD1	-	TRBJ1-1	ATAGQSNTEAF
TRBV5-4	-	-	TRBJ1-1	ASSLDSQPEAF
TRBV2	-	-	TRBJ2-1	ASSFNEQF
TRBV6-5	-	once	TRBJ2-7	ASSYSHGLYEQY
TRBV27	TRBD2	-	TRBJ2-3	ASSRMLAGGLQY
TRBV24-1	-	-	TRBJ1-2	ATSGTSGSYGYT
TRBV7-3	-	-	TRBJ2-3	ASSPGTSTDTQY
TRBV10-1	-	-	TRBJ1-2	ASSDGHNPYGYT
TRBV5-1	-	-	TRBJ2-7	ASSLEGDGYEQY
TRBV19	-	-	TRBJ1-2	ASSPNWGQDYGYT